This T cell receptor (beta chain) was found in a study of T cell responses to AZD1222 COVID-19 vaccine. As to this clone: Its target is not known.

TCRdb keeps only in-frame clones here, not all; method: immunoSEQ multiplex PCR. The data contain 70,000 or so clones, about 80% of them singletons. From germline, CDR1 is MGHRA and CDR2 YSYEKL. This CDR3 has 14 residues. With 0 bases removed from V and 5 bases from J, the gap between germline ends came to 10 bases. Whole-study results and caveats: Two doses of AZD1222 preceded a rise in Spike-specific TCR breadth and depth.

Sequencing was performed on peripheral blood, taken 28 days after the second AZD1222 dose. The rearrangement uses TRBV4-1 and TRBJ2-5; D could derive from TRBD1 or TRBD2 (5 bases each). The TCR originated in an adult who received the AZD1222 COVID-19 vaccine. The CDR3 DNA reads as TGCGCCAGCAGCCAAGATGGGGGTACGGAGACCCAGTACTTC. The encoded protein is CASSQDGGTETQYF.